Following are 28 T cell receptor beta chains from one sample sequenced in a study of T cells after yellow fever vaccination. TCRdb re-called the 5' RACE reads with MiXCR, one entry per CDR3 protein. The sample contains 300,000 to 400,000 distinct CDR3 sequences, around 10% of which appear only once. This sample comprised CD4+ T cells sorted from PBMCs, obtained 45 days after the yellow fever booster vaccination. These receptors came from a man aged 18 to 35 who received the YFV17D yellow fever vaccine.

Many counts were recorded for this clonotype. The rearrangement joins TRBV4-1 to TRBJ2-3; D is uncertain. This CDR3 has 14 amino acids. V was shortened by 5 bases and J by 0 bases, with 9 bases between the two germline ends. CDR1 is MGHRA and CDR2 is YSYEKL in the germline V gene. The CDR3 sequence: CASSGHGSTDTQYF. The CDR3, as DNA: TGCGCCAGCAGCGGGCACGGTAGCACAGATACGCAGTATTTT.

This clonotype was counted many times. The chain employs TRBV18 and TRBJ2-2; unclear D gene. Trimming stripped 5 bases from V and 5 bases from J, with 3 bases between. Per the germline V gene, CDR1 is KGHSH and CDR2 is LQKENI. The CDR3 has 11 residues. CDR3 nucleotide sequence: TGTGCCAGCTCAGAAACCGGGGAGCTGTTTTTT. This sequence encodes CASSETGELFF.

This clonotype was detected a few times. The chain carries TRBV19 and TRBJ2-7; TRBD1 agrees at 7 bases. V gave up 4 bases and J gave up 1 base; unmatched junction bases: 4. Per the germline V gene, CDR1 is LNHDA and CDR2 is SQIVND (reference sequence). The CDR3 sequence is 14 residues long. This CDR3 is CASSTHRGSYEQYF. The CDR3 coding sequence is TGTGCCAGTAGTACTCACAGGGGATCCTACGAGCAGTACTTC.

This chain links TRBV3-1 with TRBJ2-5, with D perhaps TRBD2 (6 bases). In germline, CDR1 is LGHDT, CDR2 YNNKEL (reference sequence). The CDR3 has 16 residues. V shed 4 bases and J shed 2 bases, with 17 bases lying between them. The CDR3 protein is CASSPEAGGPQETQYF. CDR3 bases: TGTGCCAGCAGCCCAGAAGCGGGTGGCCCTCAAGAGACCCAGTACTTC.

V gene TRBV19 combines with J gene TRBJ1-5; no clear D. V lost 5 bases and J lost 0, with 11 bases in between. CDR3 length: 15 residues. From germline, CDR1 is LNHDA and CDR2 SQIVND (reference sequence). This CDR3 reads CASSWSSYSNQPQHF. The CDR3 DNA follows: TGTGCCAGTAGTTGGAGTAGTTATAGCAATCAGCCCCAGCATTTT.

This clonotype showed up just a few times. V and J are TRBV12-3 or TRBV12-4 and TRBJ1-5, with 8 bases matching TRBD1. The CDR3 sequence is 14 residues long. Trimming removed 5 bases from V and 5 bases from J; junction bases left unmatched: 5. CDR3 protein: CASSDGTGHQPQHF. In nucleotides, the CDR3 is TGTGCCAGCAGTGACGGGACAGGCCATCAGCCCCAGCATTTT.

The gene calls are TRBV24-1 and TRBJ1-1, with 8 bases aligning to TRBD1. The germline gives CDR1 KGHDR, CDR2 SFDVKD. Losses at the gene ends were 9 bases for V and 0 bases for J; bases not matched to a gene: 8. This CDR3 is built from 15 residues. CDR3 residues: CATWHRGNVNTEAFF. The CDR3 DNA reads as TGTGCCACCTGGCACAGGGGGAATGTGAACACTGAAGCTTTCTTT.

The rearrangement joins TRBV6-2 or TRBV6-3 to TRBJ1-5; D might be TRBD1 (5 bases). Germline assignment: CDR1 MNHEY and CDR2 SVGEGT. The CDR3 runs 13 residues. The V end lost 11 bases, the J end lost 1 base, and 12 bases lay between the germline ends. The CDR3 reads CAAGPLSNQPQHF. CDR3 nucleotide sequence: TGTGCCGCGGGACCGTTGAGCAATCAGCCCCAGCATTTT.

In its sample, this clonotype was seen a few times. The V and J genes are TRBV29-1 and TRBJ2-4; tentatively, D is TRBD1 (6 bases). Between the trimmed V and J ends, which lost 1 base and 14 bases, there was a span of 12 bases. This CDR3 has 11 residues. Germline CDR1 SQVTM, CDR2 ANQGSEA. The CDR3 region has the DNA TGCAGCGTTGAAGGGGGGCTCGTAGAGTACTTC. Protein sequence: CSVEGGLVEYF.

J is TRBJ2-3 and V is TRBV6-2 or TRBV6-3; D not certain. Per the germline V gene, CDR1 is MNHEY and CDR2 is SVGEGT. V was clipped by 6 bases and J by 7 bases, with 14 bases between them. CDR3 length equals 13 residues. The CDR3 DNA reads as TGTGCCAGCAGACTCAGGCCCCCTCATACGCAGTATTTT. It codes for CASRLRPPHTQYF.

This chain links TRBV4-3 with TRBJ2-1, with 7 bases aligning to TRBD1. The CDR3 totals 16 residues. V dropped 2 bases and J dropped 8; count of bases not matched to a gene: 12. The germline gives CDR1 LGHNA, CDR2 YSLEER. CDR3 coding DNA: TGCGCCAGCAGCCAAAGACAGGGAAGTCTTTATGATGAGCAGTTCTTC. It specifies CASSQRQGSLYDEQFF.

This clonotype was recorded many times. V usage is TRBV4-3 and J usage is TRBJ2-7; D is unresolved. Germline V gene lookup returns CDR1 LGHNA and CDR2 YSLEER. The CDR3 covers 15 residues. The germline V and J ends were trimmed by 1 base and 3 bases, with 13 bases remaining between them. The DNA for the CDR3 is TGCGCCAGCAGCCAAGGGCAGGACGGTTACTACGAGCAGTACTTC. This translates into CASSQGQDGYYEQYF.

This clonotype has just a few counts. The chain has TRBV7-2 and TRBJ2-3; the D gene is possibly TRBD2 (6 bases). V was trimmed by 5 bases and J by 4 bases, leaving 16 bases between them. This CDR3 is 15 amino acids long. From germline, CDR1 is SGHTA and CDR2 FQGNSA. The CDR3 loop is CASSVTSDGADTQYF. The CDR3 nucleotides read TGTGCCAGCAGCGTGACTAGTGATGGGGCAGATACGCAGTATTTT.

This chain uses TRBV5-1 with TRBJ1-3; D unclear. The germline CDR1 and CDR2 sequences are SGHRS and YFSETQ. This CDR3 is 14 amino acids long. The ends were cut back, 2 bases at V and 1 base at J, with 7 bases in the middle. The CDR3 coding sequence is TGCGCCAGCAGCTTTGGACCGTCTGGAAACACCATATATTTT. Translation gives CASSFGPSGNTIYF. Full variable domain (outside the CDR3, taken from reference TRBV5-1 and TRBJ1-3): KAGVTQTPRYLIKTRGQQVTLSCSPISGHRSVSWYQQTPGQGLQFLFEYFSETQRNKGNFPGRFSGRQFSNSRSEMNVSTLELGDSALYLCASSFGPSGNTIYFGEGSWLTVV.

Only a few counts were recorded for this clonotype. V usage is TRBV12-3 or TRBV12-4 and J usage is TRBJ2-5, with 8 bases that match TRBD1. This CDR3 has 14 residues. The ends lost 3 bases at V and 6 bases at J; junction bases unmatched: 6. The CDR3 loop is CASSLPQGGQTQYF. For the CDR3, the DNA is TGTGCCAGCAGTTTGCCACAGGGGGGACAGACCCAGTACTTC.

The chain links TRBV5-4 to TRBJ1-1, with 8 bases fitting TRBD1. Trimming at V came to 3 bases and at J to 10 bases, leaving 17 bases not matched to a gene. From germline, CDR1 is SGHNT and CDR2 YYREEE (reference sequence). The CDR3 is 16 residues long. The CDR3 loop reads CASSYLARDRFGGAFF. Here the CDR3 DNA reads TGTGCCAGCAGCTACCTAGCCCGGGACAGGTTTGGCGGAGCTTTCTTT.

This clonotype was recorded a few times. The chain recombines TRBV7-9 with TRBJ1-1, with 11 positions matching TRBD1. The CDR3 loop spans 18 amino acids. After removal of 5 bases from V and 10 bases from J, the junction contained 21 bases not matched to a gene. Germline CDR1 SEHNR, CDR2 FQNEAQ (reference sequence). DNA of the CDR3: TGTGCCAGCAGCCCCCGGGACAGGGGGAAAGTTGCGACCTTAGGAGCTTTCTTT. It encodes CASSPRDRGKVATLGAFF.

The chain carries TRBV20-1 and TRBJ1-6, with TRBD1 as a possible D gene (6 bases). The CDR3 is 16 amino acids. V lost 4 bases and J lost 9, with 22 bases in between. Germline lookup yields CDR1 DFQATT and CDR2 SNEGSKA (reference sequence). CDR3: CSAIPSVTGPASPLHF. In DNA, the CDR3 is TGCAGTGCTATCCCATCAGTCACAGGGCCCGCTTCACCCCTCCACTTT.

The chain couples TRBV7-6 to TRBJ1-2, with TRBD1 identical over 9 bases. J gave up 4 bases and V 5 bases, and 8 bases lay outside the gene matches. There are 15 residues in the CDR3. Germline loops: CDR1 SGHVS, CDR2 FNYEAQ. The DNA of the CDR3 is TGTGCCAGCAGCCCAGGGACAGGGACGACCTATGGCTACACCTTC. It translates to CASSPGTGTTYGYTF.

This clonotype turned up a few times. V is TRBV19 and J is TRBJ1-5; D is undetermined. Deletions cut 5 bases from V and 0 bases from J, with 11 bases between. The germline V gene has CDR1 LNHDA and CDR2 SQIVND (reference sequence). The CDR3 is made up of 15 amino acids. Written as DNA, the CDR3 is TGTGCCAGTAGTTGGTCAGCTTATAGCAATCAGCCCCAGCATTTT. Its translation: CASSWSAYSNQPQHF.

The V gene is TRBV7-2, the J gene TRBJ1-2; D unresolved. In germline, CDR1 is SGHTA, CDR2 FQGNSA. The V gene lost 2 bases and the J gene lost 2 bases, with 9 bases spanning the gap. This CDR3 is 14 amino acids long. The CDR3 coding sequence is TGTGCCAGCAGCTTACGGCAGCCGAACTATGGCTACACCTTC. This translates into CASSLRQPNYGYTF.

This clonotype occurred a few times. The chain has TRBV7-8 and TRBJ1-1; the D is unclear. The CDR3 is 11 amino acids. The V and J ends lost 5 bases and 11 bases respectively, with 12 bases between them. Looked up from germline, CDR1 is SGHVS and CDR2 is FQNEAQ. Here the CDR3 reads CASSPTPWAFF. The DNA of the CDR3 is TGTGCCAGCAGCCCCACGCCTTGGGCTTTCTTT.

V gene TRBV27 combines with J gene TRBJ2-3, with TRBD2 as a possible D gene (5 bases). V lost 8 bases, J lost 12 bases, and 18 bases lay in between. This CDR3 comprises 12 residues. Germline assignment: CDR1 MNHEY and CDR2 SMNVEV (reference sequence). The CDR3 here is CASGPTGWSQYF. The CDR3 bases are TGTGCCAGCGGTCCGACGGGATGGAGCCAGTATTTT.

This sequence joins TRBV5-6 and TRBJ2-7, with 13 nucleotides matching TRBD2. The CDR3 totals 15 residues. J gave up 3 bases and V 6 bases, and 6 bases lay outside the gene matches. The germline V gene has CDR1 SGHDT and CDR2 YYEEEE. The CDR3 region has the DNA TGTGCCAGCACCCCGGGACTAGCGGGGTACTACGAGCAGTACTTC. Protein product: CASTPGLAGYYEQYF.

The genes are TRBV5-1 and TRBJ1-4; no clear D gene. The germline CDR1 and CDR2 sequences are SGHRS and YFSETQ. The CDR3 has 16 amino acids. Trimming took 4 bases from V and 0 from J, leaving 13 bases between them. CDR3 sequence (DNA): TGCGCCAGCAGCACTATGGGCGGGGCAACTAATGAAAAACTGTTTTTT. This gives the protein CASSTMGGATNEKLFF.

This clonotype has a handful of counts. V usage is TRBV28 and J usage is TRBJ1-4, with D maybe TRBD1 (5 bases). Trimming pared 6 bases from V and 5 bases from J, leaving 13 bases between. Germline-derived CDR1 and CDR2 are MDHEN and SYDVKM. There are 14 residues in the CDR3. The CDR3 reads CASSQGLQNEKLFF. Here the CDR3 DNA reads TGTGCCAGCAGCCAGGGACTACAGAATGAAAAACTGTTTTTT.

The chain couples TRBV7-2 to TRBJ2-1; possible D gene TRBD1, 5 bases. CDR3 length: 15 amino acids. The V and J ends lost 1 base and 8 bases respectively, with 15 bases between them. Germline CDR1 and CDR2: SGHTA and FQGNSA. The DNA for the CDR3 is TGTGCCAGCAGCTTAGATTACCCCAGGGTGGATGAGCAGTTCTTC. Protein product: CASSLDYPRVDEQFF.

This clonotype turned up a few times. This CDR3 is CASSQRGLDNEQFF. Written as DNA, the CDR3 is TGTGCCAGCAGCCAGCGGGGCCTGGACAATGAGCAGTTCTTC. V is TRBV4-2 and J is TRBJ2-1; tentatively, D is TRBD2 (6 bases). In germline, CDR1 is LGHNA, CDR2 YNFKEQ. The V end lost 3 bases, the J end lost 5 bases, and 11 bases lay between the germline ends. This CDR3 is 14 amino acids long.